This T cell receptor beta chain was profiled in a study of T cell changes during pregnancy in multiple sclerosis. TCRdb's copy holds only in-frame clones and misses some; the assay was immunoSEQ multiplex PCR. The sample contains about 50,000 clones, about 93% of which appear only once. This CDR3 comprises 12 residues. The germline gives CDR1 MDHEN, CDR2 SYDVKM. The J segment lost 6 bases and the V segment lost 8 bases, leaving 4 bases of the junction unmatched. The sample consisted of CD4+ T cells from peripheral blood mononuclear cells, taken after pregnancy. This chain links TRBV28 with TRBJ1-5; 7 bases are shared with TRBD1. The clonotype originates from a female donor in good health, enrolled as a control in a pregnancy study. The CDR3 nucleotides are TGTGCCAGCCTCGGGACAGCTCAGCCCCAGCATTTT. It encodes CASLGTAQPQHF.